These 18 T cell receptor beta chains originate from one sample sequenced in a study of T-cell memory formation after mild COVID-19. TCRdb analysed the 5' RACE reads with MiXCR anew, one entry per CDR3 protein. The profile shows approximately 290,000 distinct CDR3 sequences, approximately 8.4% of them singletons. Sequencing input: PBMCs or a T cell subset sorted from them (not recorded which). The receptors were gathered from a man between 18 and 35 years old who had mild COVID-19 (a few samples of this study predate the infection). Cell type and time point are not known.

The CDR3 coding sequence is TGTGCCAGCAGCGTAGCCCCAACGGGGACCCAGTACTTC. Amino acid sequence: CASSVAPTGTQYF. The rearrangement joins TRBV9 to TRBJ2-5, with D unresolved. Per the germline V gene, CDR1 is SGDLS and CDR2 is YYNGEE. The length of the CDR3 is 13 residues. V shed 0 bases and J shed 7 bases, with 10 bases lying between them.

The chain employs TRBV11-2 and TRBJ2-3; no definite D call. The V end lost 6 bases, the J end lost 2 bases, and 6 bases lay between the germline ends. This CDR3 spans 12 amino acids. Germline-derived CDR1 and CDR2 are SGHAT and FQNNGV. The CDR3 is CASSGDTDTQYF. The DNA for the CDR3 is TGTGCCAGCAGTGGAGACACAGATACGCAGTATTTT.

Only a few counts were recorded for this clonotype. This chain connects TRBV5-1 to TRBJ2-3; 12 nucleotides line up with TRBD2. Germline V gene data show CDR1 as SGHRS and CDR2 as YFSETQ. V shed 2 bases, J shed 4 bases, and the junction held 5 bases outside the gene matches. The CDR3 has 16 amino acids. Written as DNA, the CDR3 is TGCGCCAGCAGCTTCCTCCCTAGCGGGGGGGCAGATACGCAGTATTTT. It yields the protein CASSFLPSGGADTQYF.

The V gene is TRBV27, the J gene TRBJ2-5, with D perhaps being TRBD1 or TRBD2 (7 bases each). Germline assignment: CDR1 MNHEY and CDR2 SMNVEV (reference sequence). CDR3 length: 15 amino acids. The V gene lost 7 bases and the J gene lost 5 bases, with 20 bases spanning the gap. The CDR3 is CASKEAGQFWETQYF. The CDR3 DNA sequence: TGTGCCAGCAAGGAAGCGGGACAGTTCTGGGAGACCCAGTACTTC.

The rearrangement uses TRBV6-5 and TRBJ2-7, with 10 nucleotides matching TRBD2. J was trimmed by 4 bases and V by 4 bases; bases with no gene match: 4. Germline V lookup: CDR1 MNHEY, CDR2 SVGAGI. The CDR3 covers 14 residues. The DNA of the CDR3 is TGTGCCAGCAGTTCCCTAGCGGGGGTGTACGAGCAGTACTTC. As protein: CASSSLAGVYEQYF.

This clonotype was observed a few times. The CDR3 nucleotides read TGTGCCAGCAGCTTAGGGGGCCCGGACACTGAAGCTTTCTTT. Protein product: CASSLGGPDTEAFF. The chain employs TRBV7-3 and TRBJ1-1, with D possibly being TRBD1 (6 bases). V lost 2 bases and J 3 bases, leaving 10 bases between the germline ends. CDR3 length equals 14 residues. The germline V gene encodes CDR1 SGHTA and CDR2 FQGTGA. The variable domain in full, with the rest retrieved from reference TRBV7-3 and TRBJ1-1, is GAGVSQTPSNKVTEKGKYVELRCDPISGHTALYWYRQSLGQGPEFLIYFQGTGAADDSGLPNDRFFAVRPEGSVSTLKIQRTERGDSAVYLCASSLGGPDTEAFFGQGTRLTVV.

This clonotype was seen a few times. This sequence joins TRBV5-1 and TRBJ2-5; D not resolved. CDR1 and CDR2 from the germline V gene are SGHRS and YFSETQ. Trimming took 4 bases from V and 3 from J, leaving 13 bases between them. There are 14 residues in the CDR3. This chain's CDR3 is CASSPGPAEETQYF. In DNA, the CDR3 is TGCGCCAGCAGCCCGGGTCCCGCTGAAGAGACCCAGTACTTC.

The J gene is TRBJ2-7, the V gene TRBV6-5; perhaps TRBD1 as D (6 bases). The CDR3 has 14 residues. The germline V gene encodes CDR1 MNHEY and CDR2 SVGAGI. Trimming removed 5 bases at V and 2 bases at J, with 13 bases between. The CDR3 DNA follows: TGTGCCAGCAGTGCCAGGGGCCCAACCTACGAGCAGTACGTC. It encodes CASSARGPTYEQYV.

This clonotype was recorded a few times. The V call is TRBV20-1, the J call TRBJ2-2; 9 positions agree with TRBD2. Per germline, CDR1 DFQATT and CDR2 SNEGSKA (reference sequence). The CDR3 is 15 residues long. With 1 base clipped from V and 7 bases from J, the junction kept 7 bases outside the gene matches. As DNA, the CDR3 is TGCAGTGCTAGAGGCCTAGCGGGACTTAGCGGGGAGCTGTTTTTT. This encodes CSARGLAGLSGELFF.

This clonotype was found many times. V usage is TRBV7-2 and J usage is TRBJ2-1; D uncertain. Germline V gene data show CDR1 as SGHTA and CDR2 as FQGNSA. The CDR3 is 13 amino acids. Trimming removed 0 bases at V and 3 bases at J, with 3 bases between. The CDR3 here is CASSLALYNEQFF. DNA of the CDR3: TGTGCCAGCAGCTTAGCCCTCTACAATGAGCAGTTCTTC.

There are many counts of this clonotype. This CDR3 is CASSFGPPISYEQYF. The DNA of the CDR3 is TGTGCCAGCAGTTTCGGCCCGCCCATCTCCTACGAGCAGTACTTC. The rearrangement links TRBV12-3 or TRBV12-4 to TRBJ2-7, with no clear D. This CDR3 comprises 15 residues. Trimming removed 3 bases at V and 0 bases at J, with 12 bases between.

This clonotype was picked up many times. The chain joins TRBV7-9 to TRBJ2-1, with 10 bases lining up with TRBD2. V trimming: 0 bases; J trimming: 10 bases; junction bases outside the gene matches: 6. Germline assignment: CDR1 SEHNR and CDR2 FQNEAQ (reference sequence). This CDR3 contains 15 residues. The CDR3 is CASSLAAGGEGEQFF. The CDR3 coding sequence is TGTGCCAGCAGCTTAGCAGCGGGGGGGGAGGGAGAGCAGTTCTTC.

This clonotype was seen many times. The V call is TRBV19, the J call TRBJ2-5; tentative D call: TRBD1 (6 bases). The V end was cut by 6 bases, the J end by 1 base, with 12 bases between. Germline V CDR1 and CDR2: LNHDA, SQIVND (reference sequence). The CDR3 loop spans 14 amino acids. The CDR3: CASSQGLFQETQYF. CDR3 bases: TGTGCCAGTAGCCAGGGGCTTTTCCAAGAGACCCAGTACTTC.

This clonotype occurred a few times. Written as DNA, the CDR3 is TGCGCCAGCAGCTTACTAGCGGGGTCGCACTACGAGCAGTACGTC. It is translated as CASSLLAGSHYEQYV. The V and J genes are TRBV5-1 and TRBJ2-7, with 10 nucleotides matching TRBD2. With V trimmed by 2 bases and J by 3 bases, 5 bases remained unmatched. The length of the CDR3 is 15 residues. Germline CDR1 reads SGHRS; CDR2 reads YFSETQ.

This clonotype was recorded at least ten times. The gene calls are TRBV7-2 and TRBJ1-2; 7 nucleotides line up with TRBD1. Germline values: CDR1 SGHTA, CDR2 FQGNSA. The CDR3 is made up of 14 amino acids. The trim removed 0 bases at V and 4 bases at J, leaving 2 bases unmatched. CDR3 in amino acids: CASSLAGGSYGYTF. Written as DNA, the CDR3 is TGTGCCAGCAGCTTAGCAGGGGGCAGCTATGGCTACACCTTC.

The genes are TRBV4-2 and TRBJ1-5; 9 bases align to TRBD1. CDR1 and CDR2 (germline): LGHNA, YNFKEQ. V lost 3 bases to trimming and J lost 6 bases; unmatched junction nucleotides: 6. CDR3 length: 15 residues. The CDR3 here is CASSQADRGGQPQHF. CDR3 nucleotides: TGTGCCAGCAGCCAGGCTGACAGGGGGGGTCAGCCCCAGCATTTT.

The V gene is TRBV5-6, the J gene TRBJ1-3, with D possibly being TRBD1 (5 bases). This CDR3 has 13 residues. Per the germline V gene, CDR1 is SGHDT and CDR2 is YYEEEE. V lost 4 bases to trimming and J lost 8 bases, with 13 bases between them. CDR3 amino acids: CASSRTPGDTIYF. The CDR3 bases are TGTGCCAGCAGCCGGACACCCGGAGACACCATATATTTT.

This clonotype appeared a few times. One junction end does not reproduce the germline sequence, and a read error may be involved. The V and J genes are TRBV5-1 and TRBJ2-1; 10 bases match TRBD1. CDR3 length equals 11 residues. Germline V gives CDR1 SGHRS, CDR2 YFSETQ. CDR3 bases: TGCGCCAGCAGTTACGACAGGGGGCTGCTCTTC. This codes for CASSYDRGLLF.